Sequencing of this T cell receptor beta chain was carried out in a study of cytomegalovirus exposure and HLA in healthy donors (dated by TCRdb to 2015 to 2018). Study-wide context: In an earlier analysis of several hundred of the donors, 276 Gb of sequence data and 90 million to 130 million unique TCR beta sequences from about 180 million T cells were reported. Typing coverage varied by locus: roughly 629-640 donors for A, B, C, DRB1 and DQB1; approximately 520 for DQA1; approximately 570 for DPA1; approximately 470 for DPB1. The T cell repertoires of under 700 subjects were profiled by immunosequencing and related to cytomegalovirus serostatus. The aim of the study was to test whether cataloging public T cell receptors could identify signatures of past pathogen exposure. Among roughly 370 genotyped donors of the cohort, an average of about 240,000 unique TCR beta nucleotide sequences were sequenced per donor, approximately 20% of them non-productive. Along with the approximately 670-subject first cohort, a separate validation cohort of roughly 110 different subjects was used. An early release that covered around 590 HLA-typed donors contained approximately 300 gigabases of sequencing data and tens of millions of unique TCR sequences. In an earlier analysis of around 540 of the donors, high-throughput TCR beta sequencing was used to judge whether each TCR beta V gene segment behaved as functional or pseudogenic. Among the roughly 400 genotyped donors, about 83% belonged to the genetic ancestry cluster associated with self-reported Caucasian donors. Alongside the repertoire data, information on donor age, sex, ethnicity and CMV serostatus was compiled. Roughly 5 DR-DQ haplotypes were handled as single units for association and clustering, since linkage in the cohort was strong. Genome-wide SNP genotypes for about 65% of the roughly 670 donors were used in a later genetic analysis, which treated that subset as a discovery cohort. The later analysis used no new phenotypic data to find candidate immune exposures, relying instead on TCR beta sequences and their occurrence across donors. HLA typing covered class I and class II loci at four-digit resolution. To predict cytomegalovirus infection status, the study combined high-throughput TCR immunosequencing, statistical association of individual TCRs with disease status, and machine learning. All discovery cohort repertoires had been generated using a single sequencing platform. A later analysis re-analyzed previously published TCR beta repertoires from roughly 690 donors and added high-resolution HLA genotyping to study TCR occurrence patterns. Overall results and qualifications from the work: A cluster of highly shared sequence variants was judged likely to represent a technical artifact of the sequencing pipeline. The classifier was reported to diagnose cytomegalovirus status with high specificity and sensitivity in both the original cohort and the validation cohort. The authors suggested that the approach could potentially be extended to other disease states and immunological phenotypes. A later analysis found that HLA-associated TCR beta chains were more clonally expanded and had lower generation probabilities than equally common non-associated chains. In a later analysis, some 17,000 TCR beta sequences were associated with specific HLA alleles at a false discovery rate of 0.05. The study gave a list of more than 150 TCR beta chains associated with cytomegalovirus. In a later analysis, TCR association rates were found to vary across HLA loci, with the most associated TCRs seen for DRB1 alleles and the fewest for HLA-C alleles. Because HLA typing was missing for some donors at each locus, association tests included only the typed subset. The earlier analysis of a few hundred of the donors excluded seventeen rarely observed V segments, including chromosome 9 orphons, because counts were too low. The only immune exposure information available for the cohort was CMV serostatus. While some public TCRs were present in many individuals, most TCR sequences turned up only very rarely across donors. In a later analysis, several top co-occurrence clusters were reported to appear linked to parvovirus B19, influenza, CMV and Epstein-Barr virus. Only TCR beta chains were sequenced in this cohort, and the absence of alpha or paired-chain data limited detectable features. Most CMV-associated TCR beta chains appeared to be HLA-restricted in a later analysis, and the HLA associations seemed to be driven largely by CMV exposure. Strong co-occurrence of HLA alleles, especially DR and DQ, made assigning TCR associations to individual alleles difficult. An association between a missense DCLRE1C variant and V-gene and J-gene trimming of TCR beta chains was found in a later genetic analysis and replicated in an independent cohort. A further reported finding was that TCR beta sequences accurately predicted the HLA-A and HLA-B alleles for most subjects in the first cohort. Correlated functional status among segregating V segments might reflect linkage disequilibrium, but an unknown experimental factor could not be ruled out. An earlier analysis of around 540 of the donors showed that most TCR beta V segments appeared in productive rearrangements either about 90% or about 30% of the time, which broadly matched IMGT annotations. Sequencing depth was assumed to be roughly uniform across donors in the presence/absence analyses, though that assumption may not hold. Three of the identified cytomegalovirus-associated TCR beta chains were confirmed in vitro to be specific for cytomegalovirus antigens. According to a later genetic analysis, donors in an Asian-associated ancestry cluster had fewer N-insertions in productive TCRs than the approximately 630-donor mean.

Libraries were constructed by the immunoSEQ multiplex PCR assay. The multiplex PCR relied on a mix of 60 forward primers for TCR Vbeta segments and 13 reverse primers for TCR Jbeta segments. A multiplex PCR assay on genomic DNA amplified the CDR3 region of rearranged TCR beta genes. On the Illumina HiSeq System, the amplified TCR beta libraries were sequenced as 87-base-pair reads. The published analysis was carried out like this. A later analysis tallied 70 million to 100 million unique TCR beta chains across the 610 or so repertoires, and 10 million to 11 million of those chains were shared by two or more donors. A nearest-neighbor algorithm error-corrected the raw reads and collapsed the reads into unique sequences, merging closely related sequences to remove PCR and sequencing errors. To assign V, D and J gene segments, CDR3 sequences were aligned to IMGT reference sequences. Each retained sequence needed at least a six-nucleotide match to both a V gene segment and a J gene segment. Rearrangements were called productive when the CDR3 lacked stop codons and stayed in frame with V and J; all others were non-productive. CDR3 was defined by IMGT convention, running from the second conserved V-encoded cysteine to the conserved J-encoded phenylalanine. The earlier analysis of some 580 of the donors excluded any sequence lacking an unambiguous match to a single V gene segment. An earlier analysis of fewer than 650 of the donors classified V segments as functional when productive rearrangements were above 56.7% and as segregating when the standard deviation between donors was above 5%. A statistical classification framework was built for diagnosing cytomegalovirus status from the catalog of TCR beta chain sequences. A later analysis assigned V and J genes by comparing TCR nucleotide sequences with IMGT/GENE-DB human TR gene sequences. In a later analysis, CDR3 sequences and most-parsimonious VDJ recombination scenarios were assigned using the TCRdist pipeline. In a later analysis, each TCR beta chain was defined by its CDR3 amino acid sequence together with its V-gene family, and reads lacking a unique V-gene family were excluded. In a later analysis, 500 to 650 highly shared, low-generation-probability nucleotide sequences were removed to address suspected cross-contamination and a sequencing artifact. For each public chain, a later analysis derived a clonal expansion index from normalized ranks of inferred template counts within each repertoire. In a later analysis, generation probabilities were computed using a VDJ recombination model fitted to out-of-frame rearrangements, and the results were checked against IGoR. In a later analysis, hypergeometric tests were used to score TCR-TCR, TCR-HLA and TCR-CMV co-occurrence, with a repertoire-size bias correction applied to TCR pairs. False discovery rates were estimated in a later analysis by permuting HLA or CMV assignments 20 times. In a later analysis, co-occurring TCRs were grouped using DBSCAN, and TCRdist sequence similarity was added for clustering within HLA-allele-positive subsets. For co-occurrence clustering, repertoires with fewer than 30,000 or more than 120,000 public chains were excluded, along with four or five repertoires with anomalous nucleotide sharing. TCRdb provides this immuneACCESS table in a form limited to in-frame rearrangements. Some clones are lacking; in checked studies, under half of them reflect an unresolved V gene, and why the rest are absent is not known. V and J calls and clone size are given by that table; D and trimming were obtained from the DNA. The sample has 200,000 to 250,000 clones on record, roughly 78% of them singletons. The leading ten clones occupy about 0.47% of the sample.

The cohort consisted of 670 or so healthy bone marrow donors. At the time of sampling, every cohort member was nominally healthy, though immune exposures that went unrecorded were likely present. The donor tested CMV seronegative and was one of the 352 seronegative cohort members. Each donor provided a peripheral blood sample, and peripheral blood mononuclear cells were used for TCR beta sequencing. Genomic DNA extraction from the blood cell samples was performed with the Qiagen DNeasy Blood Extraction Kit. Note on this clone: Its antigen is currently not known. No qualities accompany the bases; no much larger clone lies one base away.

The specimen was PBMCs. This clonotype was obtained from a boy younger than 18 in good health and CMV-seronegative.

The CDR3 reads as follows: CAWRKGALEKAFF. The DNA is TGTGCCTGGAGAAAGGGGGCGCTTGAAAAAGCTTTCTTT. In this chain, TRBV30 is recombined with TRBJ1-1; 7 bases in the middle match TRBD1. At the junction V is shortened by 3 bases and J by 9 bases; bases outside the gene matches: 10. CDR1 and CDR2 (GTSNPN, SVGIG) derive from the germline V gene (reference sequence). Including the terminal cysteine and phenylalanine, the CDR3 comprises 13 residues. The kept DNA is CDR3 alone, 39 bases in frame from the first base.